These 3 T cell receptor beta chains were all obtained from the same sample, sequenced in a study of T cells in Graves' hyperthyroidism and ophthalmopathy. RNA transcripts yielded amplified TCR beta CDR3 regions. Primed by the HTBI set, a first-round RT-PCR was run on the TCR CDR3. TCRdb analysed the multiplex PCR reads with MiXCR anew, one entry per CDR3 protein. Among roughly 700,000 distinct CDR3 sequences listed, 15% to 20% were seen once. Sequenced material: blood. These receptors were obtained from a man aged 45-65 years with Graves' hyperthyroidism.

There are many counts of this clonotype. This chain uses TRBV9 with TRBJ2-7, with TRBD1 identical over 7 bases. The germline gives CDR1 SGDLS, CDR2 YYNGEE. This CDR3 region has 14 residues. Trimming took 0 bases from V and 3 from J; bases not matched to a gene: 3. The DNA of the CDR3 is TGTGCCAGCAGCGTAGAGGGGGCGGGCTACGAGCAGTACTTC. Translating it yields CASSVEGAGYEQYF. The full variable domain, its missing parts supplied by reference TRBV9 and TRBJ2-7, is DSGVTQTPKHLITATGQRVTLRCSPRSGDLSVYWYQQSLDQGLQFLIQYYNGEERAKGNILERFSAQQFPDLHSELNLSSLELGDSALYFCASSVEGAGYEQYFGPGTRLTVT.

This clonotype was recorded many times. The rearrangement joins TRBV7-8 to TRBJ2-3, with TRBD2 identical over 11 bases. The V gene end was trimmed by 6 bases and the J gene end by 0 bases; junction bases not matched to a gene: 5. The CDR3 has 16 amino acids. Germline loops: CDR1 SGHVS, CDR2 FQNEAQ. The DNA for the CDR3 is TGTGCCAGCAGGCTGGGGACTAGCGGAAGCACAGATACGCAGTATTTT. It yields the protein CASRLGTSGSTDTQYF.

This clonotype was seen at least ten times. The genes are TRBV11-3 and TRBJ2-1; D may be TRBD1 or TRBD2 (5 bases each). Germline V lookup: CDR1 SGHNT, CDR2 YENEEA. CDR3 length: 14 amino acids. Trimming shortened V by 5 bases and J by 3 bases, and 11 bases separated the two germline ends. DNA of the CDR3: TGTGCCAGCAGCCGGGACCGAAACTACAATGAGCAGTTCTTC. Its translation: CASSRDRNYNEQFF.